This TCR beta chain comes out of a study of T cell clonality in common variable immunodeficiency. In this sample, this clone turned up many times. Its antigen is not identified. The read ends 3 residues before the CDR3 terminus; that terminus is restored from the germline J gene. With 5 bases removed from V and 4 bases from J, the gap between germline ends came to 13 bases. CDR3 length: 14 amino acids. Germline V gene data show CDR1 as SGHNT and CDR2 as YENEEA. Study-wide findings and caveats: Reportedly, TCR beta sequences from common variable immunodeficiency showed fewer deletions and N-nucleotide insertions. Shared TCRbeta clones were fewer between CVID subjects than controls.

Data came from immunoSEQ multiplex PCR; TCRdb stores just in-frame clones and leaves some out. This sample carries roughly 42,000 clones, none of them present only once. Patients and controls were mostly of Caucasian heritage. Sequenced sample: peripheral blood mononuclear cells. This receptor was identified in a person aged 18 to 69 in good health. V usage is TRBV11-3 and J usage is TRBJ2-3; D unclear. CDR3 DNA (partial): TGTGCCAGCAGCGCAAGTAGGGCTGCAGATACG. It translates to CASSASRAADT. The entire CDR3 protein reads CASSASRAADTQYF.